These 4 T cell receptor beta chains were sequenced from one sample in a study of graft-versus-host responses after intestinal transplantation. Their antigen targets remain unknown. TCRdb's table, derived via immunoSEQ multiplex PCR, lists solely in-frame clones and lacks some. The data contain over 40,000 clones, approximately 95% of them singletons. The sample consisted of unstimulated CD8+ T cells sorted from spleen or lymph node cells, taken before transplant. These receptors came from a human donor who was the organ donor for an intestinal transplant.

The chain links TRBV18 to TRBJ1-2; a weak D match, TRBD1 (5 bases). Germline-derived CDR1 and CDR2 are KGHSH and LQKENI. This CDR3 has 13 residues. Between the trimmed V and J ends, which lost 2 bases and 4 bases, there was a span of 8 bases. CDR3 protein: CASSPAGVYGYTF. CDR3 in DNA: TGTGCCAGCTCACCAGCGGGGGTCTATGGCTACACCTTC. Full variable domain (outside the CDR3, taken from reference TRBV18 and TRBJ1-2): NAGVMQNPRHLVRRRGQEARLRCSPMKGHSHVYWYRQLPEEGLKFMVYLQKENIIDESGMPKERFSAEFPKEGPSILRIQQVVRGDSAAYFCASSPAGVYGYTFGSGTRLTVV.

V is TRBV5-4 and J is TRBJ1-1, with D possibly being TRBD1 (5 bases). Trimming removed 3 bases at V and 2 bases at J, with 14 bases between. In germline, CDR1 is SGHNT, CDR2 YYREEE (reference sequence). The CDR3 is 15 residues long. This CDR3 reads CASSSKPGTNTEAFF. As DNA, the CDR3 is TGTGCCAGCAGCTCGAAGCCAGGGACTAACACTGAAGCTTTCTTT.

The CDR3 DNA sequence: TGTGCCAGTAGTGCCGGACAGGGCGGCACTGAAGCTTTCTTT. This translates into CASSAGQGGTEAFF. J is TRBJ1-1 and V is TRBV19, with 8 positions matching TRBD1. The CDR3 has 14 residues. Germline V gives CDR1 LNHDA, CDR2 SQIVND (reference sequence). V trimming: 5 bases; J trimming: 4 bases; junction bases outside the gene matches: 6.

The chain employs TRBV11-1 and TRBJ2-3, with D unclear. The CDR3 is 16 amino acids. CDR1 and CDR2 from the germline V gene are SGHAT and FQDESV (reference sequence). Deletions cut 5 bases from V and 0 bases from J, with 15 bases between. CDR3 bases: TGTGCCAGCAGCCTACCGACGGCGCGGAGCACAGATACGCAGTATTTT. Protein: CASSLPTARSTDTQYF.